This entry lists 10 T cell receptor beta chains sequenced from one sample in a study of OX40 agonist ivuxolimab in advanced cancers. Assay used: immunoSEQ multiplex PCR; TCRdb lists only in-frame clones, some missing. The table includes tens of thousands of clones, roughly 86% detected once. Material: CD4+ or CD8+ T cells sorted from blood, obtained in a trial of the OX40 agonist ivuxolimab. Receptors originate from an adult with an advanced solid tumor such as melanoma, head and neck, liver or kidney cancer.

This sequence joins TRBV30 and TRBJ2-5; D remains unclear. The V gene's germline CDR1 is GTSNPN and CDR2 SVGIG (reference sequence). Trimming took off 1 base at V and 5 bases at J, with 8 bases between the two ends. The CDR3 is made up of 12 amino acids. The CDR3 DNA is TGTGCCTGGAGTGAAATCGTGGAGACCCAGTACTTC. Amino acids: CAWSEIVETQYF.

The chain couples TRBV9 to TRBJ1-2; tentative D call: TRBD1 (6 bases). The CDR3 extends over 14 amino acids. In germline, CDR1 is SGDLS, CDR2 YYNGEE. Trimming took 3 bases from V and 4 from J, leaving 13 bases between them. The CDR3 is CASSAQGLSYGYTF. The CDR3 DNA follows: TGTGCCAGCAGCGCCCAGGGGCTGAGCTATGGCTACACCTTC.

The chain couples TRBV5-6 to TRBJ1-2; D not certain. Germline CDR1 and CDR2: SGHDT and YYEEEE. Deletions cut 2 bases from V and 4 bases from J, with 12 bases between. The CDR3 spans 14 residues. The CDR3 region is CASSFIWGTYGYTF. The CDR3 nucleotides read TGTGCCAGCAGCTTCATCTGGGGAACCTATGGCTACACCTTC.

This chain connects TRBV4-2 to TRBJ2-1, with 10 bases that match TRBD2. The CDR3 extends over 16 amino acids. Per germline, CDR1 LGHNA and CDR2 YNFKEQ. Trimming removed 4 bases from V and 4 bases from J; junction bases left unmatched: 7. The CDR3 region has the DNA TGTGCCAGCAGCCGTACCCTAGCGGGAGCATACAATGAGCAGTTCTTC. Protein sequence: CASSRTLAGAYNEQFF.

The chain is built from TRBV5-1 and TRBJ2-7, with TRBD2 matching 10 bases. The germline gives CDR1 SGHRS, CDR2 YFSETQ. V dropped 0 bases and J dropped 5; count of bases not matched to a gene: 5. The CDR3 has 15 amino acids. CDR3 protein: CASSLALAGDHEQYF. The CDR3 DNA is TGCGCCAGCAGCTTGGCCCTAGCGGGGGACCACGAGCAGTACTTC.

J is TRBJ2-7 and V is TRBV9; 9 nucleotides align to TRBD2. V gave up 0 bases and J gave up 6 bases; unmatched junction bases: 10. Germline CDR1 is SGDLS and CDR2 is YYNGEE. The CDR3 totals 16 residues. The CDR3 DNA is TGTGCCAGCAGCGTAGGGGGTAGCGGGAGCTCTTCCGAGCAGTACTTC. Its translation is CASSVGGSGSSSEQYF.

This sequence joins TRBV7-2 and TRBJ2-1, with a tentative D call TRBD2 (6 bases). This CDR3 spans 13 amino acids. Trimming took off 1 base at V and 15 bases at J, with 16 bases between the two ends. CDR1 and CDR2 from the germline V gene are SGHTA and FQGNSA. CDR3 protein: CASSLVRGETGFF. CDR3 sequence (DNA): TGTGCCAGCAGCTTAGTGCGGGGAGAGACGGGGTTCTTC.

This clone was observed a few times. The chain carries TRBV11-1 and TRBJ2-3; 8 bases are a match to TRBD1. The CDR3 runs 15 residues. With 3 bases clipped from V and 3 bases from J, the junction kept 5 bases outside the gene matches. Germline V gene sequence: CDR1 SGHAT, CDR2 FQDESV (reference sequence). The CDR3 spells CASSFDRGRTDTQYF. The CDR3 coding sequence is TGTGCCAGCAGCTTCGACAGGGGAAGGACAGATACGCAGTATTTT.

V usage is TRBV4-1 and J usage is TRBJ2-2; possible D gene TRBD1, 6 bases. The CDR3 runs 17 residues. With 1 base removed from V and 7 bases from J, the gap between germline ends came to 19 bases. CDR1 and CDR2 (germline): MGHRA, YSYEKL. The CDR3 region is CASSQVLYREKGGELFF. The CDR3 DNA reads TGCGCCAGCAGCCAAGTTCTGTACAGGGAAAAGGGCGGGGAGCTGTTTTTT.

The chain joins TRBV7-3 to TRBJ2-7; no clear D gene. CDR1 is SGHTA, CDR2 FQGTGA, per germline. Trimming stripped 5 bases from V and 4 bases from J, with 12 bases between. This CDR3 spans 13 amino acids. The CDR3 protein is CASSLTDGYEQYF. Written as DNA, the CDR3 is TGTGCCAGCAGCCTTACGGACGGGTACGAGCAGTACTTC. The full variable domain, with the rest looked up from reference TRBV7-3 and TRBJ2-7, is GAGVSQTPSNKVTEKGKYVELRCDPISGHTALYWYRQSLGQGPEFLIYFQGTGAADDSGLPNDRFFAVRPEGSVSTLKIQRTERGDSAVYLCASSLTDGYEQYFGPGTRLTVT.